This TCR beta chain was identified during a study of blood T cell repertoires in COVID-19. The overall study: Sources were T cells, B-cell-depleted T cells, or PBMCs; the material itself was cDNA or gDNA.

There are a few counts of this clone. The CDR3 totals 18 residues. The V and J ends lost 0 bases and 0 bases respectively, with 15 bases between them. Sequencing used immunoSEQ multiplex PCR; TCRdb keeps in-frame clones, though not all of them. The profile covers roughly 160,000 clones, with about 85% appearing a single time and 1% to 1.2% taken by the ten largest. This TCR was sampled from a man aged 35-49 years with acute or convalescent COVID-19. Sequencing input: peripheral blood. The rearrangement joins TRBV23-1 to TRBJ2-1; the D gene is possibly TRBD1 (7 bases). TRBV23-1 is designated an ORF whose function remains uncertain. The CDR3 protein is CASSQSPTGRSSYNEQFF. The CDR3 bases are TGCGCCAGCAGTCAATCCCCGACAGGGAGGAGCTCCTACAATGAGCAGTTCTTC.